This T cell receptor beta chain appears in the sequencing data of a study of tumor-infiltrating lymphocytes in primary liver carcinoma. Across the whole study: Patients of both sexes were 30 to 69 years old. Sequencing of the samples generated roughly 3.5 to 7.5 million productive TCRbeta reads, with similar yields across tissue types.

Unsorted bulk tissue, roughly 20-32 mg of it, served as the source for co-extraction of RNA and DNA. Surgical resection was used to treat these primary liver carcinoma patients. The patients lived with chronic HBV infection and had not yet received any treatment. This clonotype showed up many times. Synthesis of TCR beta cDNA was carried out from 500 ng total RNA with a constant-region primer. Sequencing libraries for TCR beta derived from three nested multiplex PCR rounds that used slightly modified ARM-PCR. MiXCR, applied by TCRdb to the multiplex PCR reads, yields one record per CDR3 protein. The repertoire holds 75,000 to 80,000 distinct CDR3 sequences, under 75% seen once, with roughly 28% in the top ten. Sequences were obtained from tumor-adjacent normal liver tissue. This receptor was identified in a man between 35 and 55 years old with primary liver carcinoma and hepatitis B virus infection.

CDR3 region: CASSQAQATGQPQHF. The DNA of the CDR3 is TGCGCCAGCAGCCAAGCACAGGCCACGGGTCAGCCCCAGCATTTT. The V and J genes are TRBV4-1 and TRBJ1-5; a possible D gene is TRBD1 (5 bases). V shed 1 base and J shed 6 bases, with 13 bases lying between them. The CDR3 totals 15 residues. Per the germline V gene, CDR1 is MGHRA and CDR2 is YSYEKL.